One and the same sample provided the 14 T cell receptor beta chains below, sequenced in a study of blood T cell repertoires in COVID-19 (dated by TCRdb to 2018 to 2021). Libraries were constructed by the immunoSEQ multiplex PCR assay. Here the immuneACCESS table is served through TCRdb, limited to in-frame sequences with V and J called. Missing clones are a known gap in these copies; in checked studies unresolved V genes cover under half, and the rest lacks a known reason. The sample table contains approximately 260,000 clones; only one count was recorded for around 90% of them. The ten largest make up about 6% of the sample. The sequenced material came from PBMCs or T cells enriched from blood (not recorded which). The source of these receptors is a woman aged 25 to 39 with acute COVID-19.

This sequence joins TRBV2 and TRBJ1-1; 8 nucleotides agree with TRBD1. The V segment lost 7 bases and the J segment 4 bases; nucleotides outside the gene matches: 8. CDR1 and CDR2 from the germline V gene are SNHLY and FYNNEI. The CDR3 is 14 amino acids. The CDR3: CASIPGTGFTEAFF. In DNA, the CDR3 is TGTGCCAGCATCCCCGGGACAGGCTTCACTGAAGCTTTCTTT.

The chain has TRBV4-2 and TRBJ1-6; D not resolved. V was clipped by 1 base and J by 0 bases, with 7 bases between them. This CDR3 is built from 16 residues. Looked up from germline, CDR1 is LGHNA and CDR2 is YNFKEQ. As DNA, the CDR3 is TGTGCCAGCAGCCAAGTTGAGAGCTCCTATAATTCACCCCTCCACTTT. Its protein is CASSQVESSYNSPLHF.

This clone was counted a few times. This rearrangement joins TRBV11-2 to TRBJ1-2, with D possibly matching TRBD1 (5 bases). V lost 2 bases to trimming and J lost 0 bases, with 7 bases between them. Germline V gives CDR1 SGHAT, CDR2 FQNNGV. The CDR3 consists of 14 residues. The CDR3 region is CASSLSGTNYGYTF. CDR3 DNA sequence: TGTGCCAGCAGCTTATCAGGGACTAACTATGGCTACACCTTC.

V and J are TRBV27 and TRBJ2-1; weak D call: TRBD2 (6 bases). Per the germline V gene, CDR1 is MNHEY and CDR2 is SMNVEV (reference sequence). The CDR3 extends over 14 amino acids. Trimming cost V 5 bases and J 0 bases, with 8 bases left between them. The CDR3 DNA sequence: TGTGCCAGCAGTGAGGGACTCTCCTACAATGAGCAGTTCTTC. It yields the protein CASSEGLSYNEQFF.

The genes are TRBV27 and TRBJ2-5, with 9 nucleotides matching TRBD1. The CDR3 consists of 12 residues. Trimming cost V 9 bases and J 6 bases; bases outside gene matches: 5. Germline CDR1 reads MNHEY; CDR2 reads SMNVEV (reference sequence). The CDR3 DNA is TGTGCCAGTCCGGGACAGGGAAAGACCCAGTACTTC. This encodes CASPGQGKTQYF.

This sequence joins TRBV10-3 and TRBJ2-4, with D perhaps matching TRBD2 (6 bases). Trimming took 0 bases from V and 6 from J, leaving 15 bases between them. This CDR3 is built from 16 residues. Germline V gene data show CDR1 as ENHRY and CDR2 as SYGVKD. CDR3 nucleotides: TGTGCCATCAGTGAGTCTCGGGGGTTCGGAGGAAACATTCAGTACTTC. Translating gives CAISESRGFGGNIQYF.

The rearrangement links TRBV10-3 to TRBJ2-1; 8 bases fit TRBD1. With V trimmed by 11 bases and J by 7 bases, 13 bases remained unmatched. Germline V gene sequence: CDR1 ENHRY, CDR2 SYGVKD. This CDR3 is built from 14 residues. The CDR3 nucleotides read TGTGCCGCAGGTTTGACAGGGGAAGGGAATGAGCAGTTCTTC. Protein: CAAGLTGEGNEQFF.

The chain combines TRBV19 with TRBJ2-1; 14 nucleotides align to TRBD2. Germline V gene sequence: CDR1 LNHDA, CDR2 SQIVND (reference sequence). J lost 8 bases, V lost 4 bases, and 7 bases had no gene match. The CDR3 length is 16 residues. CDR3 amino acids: CASSKPGLAGGDEQFF. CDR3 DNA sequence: TGTGCCAGTAGTAAACCCGGACTAGCGGGAGGCGATGAGCAGTTCTTC.

For the CDR3, the DNA is TGTGCCAGCAGCCACCCAGCCGGGATCTACAATGAGCAGTTCTTC. This encodes CASSHPAGIYNEQFF. The V gene is TRBV14, the J gene TRBJ2-1, with TRBD2 as a possible D gene (5 bases). The CDR3 is made up of 15 amino acids. In germline, CDR1 is SGHDN, CDR2 FVKESK. The V end lost 3 bases, the J end lost 3 bases, and 12 bases lay between the germline ends.

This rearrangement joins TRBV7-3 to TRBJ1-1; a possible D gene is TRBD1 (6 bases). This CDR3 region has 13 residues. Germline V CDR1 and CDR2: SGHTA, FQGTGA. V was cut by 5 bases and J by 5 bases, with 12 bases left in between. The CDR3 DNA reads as TGTGCCAGCAGCCTCGGGACAAATACTGAAGCTTTCTTT. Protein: CASSLGTNTEAFF. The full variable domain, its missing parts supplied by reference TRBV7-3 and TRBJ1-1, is GAGVSQTPSNKVTEKGKYVELRCDPISGHTALYWYRQSLGQGPEFLIYFQGTGAADDSGLPNDRFFAVRPEGSVSTLKIQRTERGDSAVYLCASSLGTNTEAFFGQGTRLTVV.

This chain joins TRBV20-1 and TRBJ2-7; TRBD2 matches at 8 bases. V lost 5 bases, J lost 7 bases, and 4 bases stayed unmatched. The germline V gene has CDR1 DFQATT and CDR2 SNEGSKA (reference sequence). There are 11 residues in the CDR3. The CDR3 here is CSALAGNEQYF. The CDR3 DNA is TGCAGTGCTTTAGCGGGGAATGAGCAGTACTTC.

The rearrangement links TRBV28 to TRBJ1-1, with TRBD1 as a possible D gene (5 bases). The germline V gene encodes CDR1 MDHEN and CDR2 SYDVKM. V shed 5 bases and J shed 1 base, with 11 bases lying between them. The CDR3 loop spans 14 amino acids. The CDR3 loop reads CASSLQGKNTEAFF. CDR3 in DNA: TGTGCCAGCAGTCTCCAGGGTAAGAACACTGAAGCTTTCTTT.

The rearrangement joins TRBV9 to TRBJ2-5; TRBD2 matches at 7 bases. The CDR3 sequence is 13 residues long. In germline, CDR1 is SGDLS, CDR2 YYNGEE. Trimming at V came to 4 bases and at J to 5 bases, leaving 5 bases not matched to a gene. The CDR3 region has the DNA TGTGCCAGCAGCCCCCGGGGGGTGGAGACCCAGTACTTC. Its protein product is CASSPRGVETQYF.

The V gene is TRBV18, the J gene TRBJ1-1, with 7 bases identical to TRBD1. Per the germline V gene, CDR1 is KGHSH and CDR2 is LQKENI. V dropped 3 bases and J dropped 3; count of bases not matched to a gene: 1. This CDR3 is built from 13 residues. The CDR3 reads CASSPGQDTEAFF. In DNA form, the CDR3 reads TGTGCCAGCTCACCCGGACAGGACACTGAAGCTTTCTTT.